The present entry profiles one T cell receptor beta chain with its context. Antigen: not known. There are 14 residues in the CDR3. Per germline, CDR1 SQVTM and CDR2 ANQGSEA. 5' RACE with UMI labels generated the TRB cDNA libraries. With the 5' RACE reads reprocessed, TCRdb shows one record per CDR3 protein and no DNA. In total, the table holds about 56,000 distinct CDR3 sequences. This sample was taken from a study of CXCR3-negative and CXCR3-positive naive CD8 T cells. Study results and limitations: Post-cryopreservation CXCR3 expression was partly diminished, and the bulk of assays employed fresh PBMCs. The study found that naive CXCR3-negative and CXCR3-positive cells shared TRBV-TRBJ usage, while memory cells differed. Higher TRB CDR3 hydrophobicity marked CXCR3-positive naive cells relative to CXCR3-negative naive cells. High diversity, comparable across both naive subsets, contrasted with much lower diversity in memory CD8+ cells.

CD45RO-CCR7+CD27+CD95- marked naive CD8+ T cells. The sequencing sample was made of naive CXCR3+ CD8+ T cells from blood. Subset noted: CD45RO-CCR7+CD27+CD95- naive CD8+ T cells expressing CXCR3 (TNR3+). The clonotype originates from a human donor in good health. Some clones in this sample may be carry-over from other donors' samples. This sequence joins TRBV29-1 and TRBJ2-7; the TRBD2 assignment by TCRdb is unverifiable without DNA. The CDR3 is CSVAGLAGFYEQYF.